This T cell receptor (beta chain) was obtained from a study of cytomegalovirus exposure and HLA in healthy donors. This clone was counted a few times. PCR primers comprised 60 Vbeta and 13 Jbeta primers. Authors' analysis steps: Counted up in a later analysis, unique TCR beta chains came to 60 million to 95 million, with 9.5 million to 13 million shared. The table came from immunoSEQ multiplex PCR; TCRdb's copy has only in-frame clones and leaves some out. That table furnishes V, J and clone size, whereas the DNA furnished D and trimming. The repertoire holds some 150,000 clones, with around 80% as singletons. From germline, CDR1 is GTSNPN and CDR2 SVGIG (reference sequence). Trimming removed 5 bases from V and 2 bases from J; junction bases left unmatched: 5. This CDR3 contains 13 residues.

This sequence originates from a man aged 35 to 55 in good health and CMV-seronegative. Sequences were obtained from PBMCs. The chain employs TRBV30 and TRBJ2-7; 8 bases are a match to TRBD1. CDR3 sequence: CAWDGQGAYEQYF. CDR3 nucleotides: TGTGCCTGGGATGGACAGGGTGCCTACGAGCAGTACTTC.